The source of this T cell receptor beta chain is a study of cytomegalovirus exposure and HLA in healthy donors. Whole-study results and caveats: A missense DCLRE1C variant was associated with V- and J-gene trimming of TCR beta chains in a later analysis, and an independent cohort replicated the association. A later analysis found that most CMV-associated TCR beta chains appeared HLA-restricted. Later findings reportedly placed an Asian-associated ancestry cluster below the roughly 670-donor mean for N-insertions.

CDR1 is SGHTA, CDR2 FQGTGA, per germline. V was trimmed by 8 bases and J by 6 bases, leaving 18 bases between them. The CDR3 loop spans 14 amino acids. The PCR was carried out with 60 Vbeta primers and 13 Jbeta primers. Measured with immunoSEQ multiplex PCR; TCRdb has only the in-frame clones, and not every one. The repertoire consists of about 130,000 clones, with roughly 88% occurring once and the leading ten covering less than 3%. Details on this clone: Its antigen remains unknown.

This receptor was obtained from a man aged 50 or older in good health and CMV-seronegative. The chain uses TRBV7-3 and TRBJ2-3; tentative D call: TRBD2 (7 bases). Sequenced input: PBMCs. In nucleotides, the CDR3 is TGTGCCAGCCAAACGGGGGGCCCGGGGGATACGCAGTATTTT. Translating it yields CASQTGGPGDTQYF. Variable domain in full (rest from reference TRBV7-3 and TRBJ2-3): GAGVSQTPSNKVTEKGKYVELRCDPISGHTALYWYRQSLGQGPEFLIYFQGTGAADDSGLPNDRFFAVRPEGSVSTLKIQRTERGDSAVYLCASQTGGPGDTQYFGPGTRLTVL.